These 27 T cell receptor beta chains share one sample of origin, sequenced in a study of shared T cell receptors in the human thymus. TCRdb's table, derived via immunoSEQ multiplex PCR, lists solely in-frame clones and lacks some. The data contain 650,000 to 950,000 clones, 70% to 90% of them singletons. These data also featured in a second study, about human thymus T cells.

Sequencing was done on a sample of thymocytes. These receptors all stem from a girl in the first two years of life with a congenital heart defect.

V usage is TRBV20-1 and J usage is TRBJ2-7; D is unclear. Trimming removed 4 bases from V and 3 bases from J, with 7 bases in between. Germline CDR1 is DFQATT and CDR2 is SNEGSKA (reference sequence). This CDR3 comprises 11 residues. Here the CDR3 reads CSAKTYYEQYF. CDR3 DNA: TGCAGTGCTAAGACATACTACGAGCAGTACTTC.

The chain uses TRBV5-5 and TRBJ2-7; possible D gene TRBD1, 6 bases. The germline V gene has CDR1 SGHKS and CDR2 YYEKEE (reference sequence). The V end lost 1 base, the J end lost 2 bases, and 16 bases lay between the germline ends. The CDR3 sequence is 16 residues long. CDR3 loop: CASSLRPLDSTYEQYF. As DNA, the CDR3 is TGTGCCAGCAGCTTGCGCCCGTTGGACAGCACCTACGAGCAGTACTTC.

The chain is built from TRBV7-2 and TRBJ2-7, with 7 bases that match TRBD1. Per germline, CDR1 SGHTA and CDR2 FQGNSA. The CDR3 has 15 residues. With 5 bases clipped from V and 5 bases from J, the junction kept 12 bases outside the gene matches. This CDR3 is CASSLFKRGLDEQYF. The CDR3 region has the DNA TGTGCCAGCAGCCTCTTTAAGAGGGGGCTAGACGAGCAGTACTTC.

The rearrangement joins TRBV5-1 to TRBJ2-5, with D perhaps matching TRBD2 (5 bases). Trimming pared 0 bases from V and 2 bases from J, leaving 11 bases between. CDR3 length: 15 amino acids. Germline CDR1 SGHRS, CDR2 YFSETQ. CDR3 sequence: CASSLDDEGQETQYF. CDR3 in DNA: TGCGCCAGCAGCTTGGATGATGAGGGACAAGAGACCCAGTACTTC.

The chain has TRBV30 and TRBJ2-1; TRBD2 aligns across 14 bases. The CDR3 extends over 16 amino acids. J was trimmed by 5 bases and V by 2 bases; bases with no gene match: 5. Per the germline V gene, CDR1 is GTSNPN and CDR2 is SVGIG (reference sequence). The CDR3 coding sequence is TGTGCCTGGAGTCCCGGGACTAGCGGGGGAAACAATGAGCAGTTCTTC. It yields the protein CAWSPGTSGGNNEQFF.

The chain links TRBV11-2 to TRBJ2-7; 13 positions agree with TRBD2. J gave up 3 bases and V 1 base, and 6 bases lay outside the gene matches. The CDR3 has 17 residues. Per germline, CDR1 SGHAT and CDR2 FQNNGV. The CDR3 protein is CASSLVGTSGAYYEQYF. In DNA, the CDR3 is TGTGCCAGCAGCTTAGTCGGGACTAGCGGGGCCTACTACGAGCAGTACTTC. Variable domain in full (rest from reference TRBV11-2 and TRBJ2-7): EAGVAQSPRYKIIEKRQSVAFWCNPISGHATLYWYQQILGQGPKLLIQFQNNGVVDDSQLPKDRFSAERLKGVDSTLKIQPAKLEDSAVYLCASSLVGTSGAYYEQYFGPGTRLTVT.

This chain links TRBV4-3 with TRBJ1-2; 8 nucleotides align to TRBD1. The CDR3 covers 13 residues. Germline V gives CDR1 LGHNA, CDR2 YSLEER. The trim removed 4 bases at V and 6 bases at J, leaving 4 bases unmatched. The CDR3, as DNA: TGCGCCAGCAGCCGCCGACAGGGGAATGGCTACACCTTC. Its protein product is CASSRRQGNGYTF.

J is TRBJ1-5 and V is TRBV6-5; D is ambiguous. Germline lookup yields CDR1 MNHEY and CDR2 SVGAGI. Trimming took 6 bases from V and 6 from J, leaving 15 bases between them. The CDR3 length is 14 residues. Here the CDR3 reads CASSSGPEGQPQHF. DNA for the CDR3: TGTGCCAGCAGCTCTGGGCCCGAGGGTCAGCCCCAGCATTTT.

This sequence joins TRBV6-1 and TRBJ2-5; 7 bases are shared with TRBD1. The J call is doubtful: the DNA matches TRBJ2-7 better. CDR1 and CDR2 from the germline V gene are MNHNS and SASEGT. CDR3 size: 15 residues. CDR3 region: CASTRVRQGSYEQYF. CDR3 nucleotides: TGTGCCAGCACCCGAGTTAGACAGGGATCCTACGAGCAGTACTTC.

The chain uses TRBV19 and TRBJ2-5, with a weak D call TRBD1 (6 bases). Trimming took 4 bases from V and 0 from J, leaving 12 bases between them. Looked up from germline, CDR1 is LNHDA and CDR2 is SQIVND (reference sequence). The length of the CDR3 is 15 residues. CDR3 bases: TGTGCCAGTAGTAGGATGGCAGGGGACCAAGAGACCCAGTACTTC. Translated, it gives CASSRMAGDQETQYF.

The chain carries TRBV6-6 and TRBJ1-5; 8 bases line up with TRBD1. CDR3 length: 16 amino acids. The germline V gene has CDR1 MNHNY and CDR2 SVGAGI (reference sequence). The V gene end was trimmed by 6 bases and the J gene end by 2 bases; junction bases not matched to a gene: 9. The CDR3 nucleotides read TGTGCCAGCAGAACGGACAGGGCCGAAGGCAATCAGCCCCAGCATTTT. As protein: CASRTDRAEGNQPQHF.

The gene calls are TRBV6-1 and TRBJ1-2; 9 bases agree with TRBD1. Germline loops: CDR1 MNHNS, CDR2 SASEGT. The ends lost 4 bases at V and 6 bases at J; junction bases unmatched: 0. This CDR3 is 12 amino acids long. CDR3 nucleotides: TGTGCCAGCAGTGGGGACAGGGATGGCTACACCTTC. This codes for CASSGDRDGYTF.

The genes are TRBV4-3 and TRBJ2-3; 9 bases fit TRBD2. From germline, CDR1 is LGHNA and CDR2 YSLEER. The CDR3 totals 18 residues. Trimming took 2 bases from V and 3 from J; bases not matched to a gene: 12. Here the CDR3 reads CASSQSAGGYRGTDTQYF. CDR3 DNA sequence: TGCGCCAGCAGCCAATCAGCGGGGGGTTATCGGGGGACAGATACGCAGTATTTT.

The genes are TRBV5-1 and TRBJ2-5; D ambiguous. The V end was cut by 2 bases, the J end by 1 base, with 18 bases between. CDR3 size: 17 residues. CDR1 SGHRS and CDR2 YFSETQ come from the germline V gene. The CDR3 reads CASSFNWSWRSQETQYF. For the CDR3, the DNA is TGCGCCAGCAGCTTCAACTGGTCATGGCGGAGCCAAGAGACCCAGTACTTC.

V gene TRBV6-1 combines with J gene TRBJ1-2; TRBD1 agrees at 7 bases. The germline V gene encodes CDR1 MNHNS and CDR2 SASEGT. V trimming: 1 base; J trimming: 0 bases; junction bases outside the gene matches: 14. This CDR3 spans 19 amino acids. In DNA form, the CDR3 reads TGTGCCAGCAGTGAAGACTGGGCCCTTGGGACAGTTTCTAACTATGGCTACACCTTC. This sequence encodes CASSEDWALGTVSNYGYTF.

The count of this clone is one. The chain has TRBV28 and TRBJ2-7; maybe TRBD1 (5 bases). The CDR3 runs to 13 residues. Trimming shortened V by 3 bases and J by 3 bases, and 9 bases separated the two germline ends. Germline CDR1 is MDHEN and CDR2 is SYDVKM. As DNA, the CDR3 is TGTGCCAGCAGTTTCGCACAGGTCTACGAGCAGTACTTC. Translating it yields CASSFAQVYEQYF.

DNA for the CDR3: TGTGCCAGCAGCCCCCAAGGGACAAGCACAGATACGCAGTATTTT. This sequence encodes CASSPQGTSTDTQYF. The gene calls are TRBV9 and TRBJ2-3, with D possibly TRBD1 on 6 matching bases. Trimming pared 4 bases from V and 0 bases from J, leaving 12 bases between. CDR3 length: 15 amino acids. The germline V gene encodes CDR1 SGDLS and CDR2 YYNGEE.

This clone was recorded only once. The chain employs TRBV19 and TRBJ2-2; TRBD1 matches at 11 bases. Trimming at V came to 6 bases and at J to 1 base, leaving 4 bases not matched to a gene. Looked up from germline, CDR1 is LNHDA and CDR2 is SQIVND (reference sequence). The CDR3 consists of 16 residues. DNA for the CDR3: TGTGCCAGTAGCCTGGGACAGGGGGGGAACACCGGGGAGCTGTTTTTT. Its translation: CASSLGQGGNTGELFF.

V is TRBV4-3 and J is TRBJ2-7, with TRBD1 matching 9 bases. In germline, CDR1 is LGHNA, CDR2 YSLEER. The ends lost 3 bases at V and 4 bases at J; junction bases unmatched: 7. The CDR3 covers 15 residues. The CDR3 coding sequence is TGCGCCAGCAGCCAGCGGGACAGGGATTCTTACGAGCAGTACTTC. It encodes CASSQRDRDSYEQYF.

The chain couples TRBV15 to TRBJ1-2; D perhaps matches TRBD1 (6 bases). Between the trimmed V and J ends, which lost 2 bases and 5 bases, there was a span of 18 bases. This CDR3 has 16 amino acids. Germline lookup yields CDR1 LNHNV and CDR2 YYDKDF (reference sequence). As DNA, the CDR3 is TGTGCCACCAGCAGATACACCTTTGGACAGCGATATGGCTACACCTTC. Its translation is CATSRYTFGQRYGYTF. Variable domain in full (rest from reference TRBV15 and TRBJ1-2): DAMVIQNPRYQVTQFGKPVTLSCSQTLNHNVMYWYQQKSSQAPKLLFHYYDKDFNNEADTPDNFQSRRPNTSFCFLDIRSPGLGDTAMYLCATSRYTFGQRYGYTFGSGTRLTVV.

The genes are TRBV18 and TRBJ1-6, with unresolved D. V shed 3 bases and J shed 5 bases, with 23 bases lying between them. Germline lookup yields CDR1 KGHSH and CDR2 LQKENI. The CDR3 extends over 19 amino acids. Here the CDR3 reads CASSPKQTAPVMNNSPLHF. DNA of the CDR3: TGTGCCAGCTCACCTAAGCAAACAGCACCTGTGATGAATAATTCACCCCTCCACTTT.

The chain uses TRBV4-1 and TRBJ1-5, with D maybe TRBD1 (5 bases). V shed 0 bases and J shed 1 base, with 10 bases lying between them. CDR1 and CDR2 from the germline V gene are MGHRA and YSYEKL. CDR3 length: 16 residues. The CDR3 spells CASSQEGRTSNQPQHF. CDR3 DNA: TGCGCCAGCAGCCAAGAGGGTAGGACAAGCAATCAGCCCCAGCATTTT.

This clone occurred a few times. This chain links TRBV5-8 with TRBJ1-1, with TRBD1 as a possible D gene (6 bases). The CDR3 has 16 residues. Between the trimmed V and J ends, which lost 4 bases and 0 bases, there was a span of 16 bases. Germline values: CDR1 SGHTS, CDR2 YDEGEE. CDR3 sequence reads: CASSHLGGHVNTEAFF. The CDR3 coding sequence is TGTGCCAGCAGCCACCTCGGGGGGCACGTGAACACTGAAGCTTTCTTT.

The CDR3 DNA is TGTGCCAGCAGTGATAGGGGTCATGGCTACACCTTC. Translated, it gives CASSDRGHGYTF. This chain connects TRBV2 to TRBJ1-2; possibly TRBD1 for D (5 bases). Germline CDR1 SNHLY, CDR2 FYNNEI. V lost 3 bases to trimming and J lost 6 bases, with 8 bases between them. The CDR3 runs 12 residues.

This chain links TRBV5-1 with TRBJ1-1; D ambiguous. Per germline, CDR1 SGHRS and CDR2 YFSETQ. The ends were cut back, 4 bases at V and 3 bases at J, with 10 bases in the middle. The CDR3 consists of 13 residues. CDR3 region: CASSLIGYTEAFF. CDR3 coding DNA: TGCGCCAGCAGCCTCATCGGGTACACTGAAGCTTTCTTT.

Points on this clone: This sample includes further DNA sequences coding for the same CDR3. The V and J genes are TRBV5-6 and TRBJ1-2, with 10 bases identical to TRBD1. The CDR3 sequence is 16 residues long. Germline CDR1 reads SGHDT; CDR2 reads YYEEEE. Trimming took 1 base from V and 0 from J; bases not matched to a gene: 3. CDR3 protein: CASSLRQGATNYGYTF. In DNA form, the CDR3 reads TGTGCCAGCAGCTTGAGACAGGGGGCTACTAACTATGGCTACACCTTC.

V gene TRBV7-9 combines with J gene TRBJ1-2; 7 positions match TRBD1. The CDR3 length is 17 residues. Trimming took 1 base from V and 1 from J; bases not matched to a gene: 9. Germline V CDR1 and CDR2: SEHNR, FQNEAQ (reference sequence). The CDR3 DNA reads as TGTGCCAGCAGCTTAGGACCTTGGGGACAGAGTAACTATGGCTACACCTTC. The encoded protein is CASSLGPWGQSNYGYTF.